The 21 T cell receptor beta chains reported below all come from one sample, sequenced in a study of beta chain features in type 1 diabetes. The authors reverse transcribed all of the isolated RNA, so sequencing captured expressed TCRB transcripts. Generated by immunoSEQ multiplex PCR, the TCRdb table keeps only in-frame clones and is missing some. There are under 450,000 clones in the sample; about 14% occur only once, and roughly 0.035% lies in the top ten. The sample comprised naive CD4+ T cells from blood. These receptors all come from a man aged 30 to 39 in good health.

The CDR3 bases are TGTGCCAGCAGTGAAGGTCCCCTCGATGAGCAGTTCTTC. Translating gives CASSEGPLDEQFF. V is TRBV2 and J is TRBJ2-1; D gene unclear. V was shortened by 1 base and J by 8 bases, with 9 bases between the two germline ends. The CDR3 length is 13 residues. From germline, CDR1 is SNHLY and CDR2 FYNNEI.

In this sample, this clone turned up a few times. V and J are TRBV7-8 and TRBJ2-5; tentative D call: TRBD2 (5 bases). This CDR3 contains 15 residues. The V end was cut by 4 bases, the J end by 5 bases, with 17 bases between. Germline V lookup: CDR1 SGHVS, CDR2 FQNEAQ. The CDR3 is CASSSNLGVGETQYF. The CDR3 bases are TGTGCCAGCAGCTCAAACCTCGGGGTTGGGGAGACCCAGTACTTC.

The chain has TRBV7-2 and TRBJ2-7, with TRBD1 matching 9 bases. There are 15 residues in the CDR3. V trimming: 5 bases; J trimming: 1 base; junction bases outside the gene matches: 6. Per germline, CDR1 SGHTA and CDR2 FQGNSA. This CDR3 reads CASSPQGAISYEQYF. DNA of the CDR3: TGTGCCAGCAGCCCACAGGGGGCTATATCCTACGAGCAGTACTTC.

A few counts support this clone. V is TRBV7-2 and J is TRBJ2-3; D might be TRBD2 (6 bases). The CDR3 loop spans 16 amino acids. V lost 1 base to trimming and J lost 1 base, with 12 bases between them. CDR1 is SGHTA and CDR2 is FQGNSA in the germline V gene. CDR3 nucleotide sequence: TGTGCCAGCAGCTTAGATGGGCGGGGCCGCACAGATACGCAGTATTTT. Amino acid sequence: CASSLDGRGRTDTQYF.

The table lists this clone with a few counts. The chain is built from TRBV2 and TRBJ1-2; D unclear. The CDR3 contains 15 residues. The germline V and J ends were trimmed by 3 bases and 8 bases, with 19 bases remaining between them. The germline CDR1 and CDR2 sequences are SNHLY and FYNNEI. CDR3 sequence reads: CASSERGGRSWGYTF. In DNA, the CDR3 is TGTGCCAGCAGTGAGCGCGGAGGACGGTCCTGGGGCTACACCTTC.

This sequence joins TRBV13 and TRBJ2-2; 8 nucleotides match TRBD2. The CDR3 sequence is 16 residues long. V gave up 5 bases and J gave up 5 bases; unmatched junction bases: 10. Germline CDR1 is PRHDT and CDR2 is FYEKMQ (reference sequence). The CDR3 DNA reads as TGTGCCAGCAGCGTGCGCGGGGGGCGGTTGACCGGGGAGCTGTTTTTT. Residues: CASSVRGGRLTGELFF.

This clone was counted between two and nine times. The gene calls are TRBV7-2 and TRBJ1-1; no clear D gene. Germline V gene data show CDR1 as SGHTA and CDR2 as FQGNSA. CDR3 length equals 13 residues. The V and J ends lost 5 bases and 8 bases respectively, with 15 bases between them. The CDR3: CASSPEVRREAFF. The CDR3 DNA reads TGTGCCAGCAGCCCTGAGGTGCGGCGGGAAGCTTTCTTT.

V is TRBV15 and J is TRBJ2-5; 10 bases map to TRBD1. The CDR3 totals 15 residues. The J segment lost 5 bases and the V segment lost 2 bases, leaving 5 bases of the junction unmatched. The germline V gene has CDR1 LNHNV and CDR2 YYDKDF (reference sequence). The CDR3 DNA reads TGTGCCACCAGCAGATTCCCGGGACAGGGGGAGACCCAGTACTTC. The encoded protein is CATSRFPGQGETQYF.

This clone was observed a handful of times. The chain is built from TRBV6-1 and TRBJ2-4; D gene ambiguous. The CDR3 covers 14 residues. V dropped 6 bases and J dropped 9 bases, with 18 bases sitting between them. The germline V gene encodes CDR1 MNHNS and CDR2 SASEGT. The CDR3 nucleotides are TGTGCCAGCAGCCCTCTTCTCCTCCCCGGCATTCAGTACTTC. Its translation: CASSPLLLPGIQYF.

This clone was observed a few times. This sequence joins TRBV7-2 and TRBJ2-5, with D perhaps given as TRBD1 or TRBD2 (5 bases each). V was trimmed by 7 bases and J by 3 bases, leaving 15 bases between them. Per germline, CDR1 SGHTA and CDR2 FQGNSA. The CDR3 consists of 14 residues. The CDR3 DNA reads TGTGCCAGCACCTCGGGGCAGTCCGAAGAGACCCAGTACTTC. It codes for CASTSGQSEETQYF.

This clone has just one count. The chain has TRBV29-1 and TRBJ2-7; D unclear. In germline, CDR1 is SQVTM, CDR2 ANQGSEA. This CDR3 is built from 12 residues. V was clipped by 7 bases and J by 6 bases, with 16 bases between them. The chain's CDR3 is CSATVWGLEQYF. CDR3 coding DNA: TGCAGCGCCACAGTGTGGGGTCTCGAGCAGTACTTC.

This clone was found a few times. V is TRBV18 and J is TRBJ2-2; 8 nucleotides match TRBD2. Germline trimming cut 2 bases from V and 5 bases from J; bases unmatched to any gene: 10. Germline lookup yields CDR1 KGHSH and CDR2 LQKENI. The CDR3 consists of 17 residues. CDR3 DNA sequence: TGTGCCAGCTCACCAGGCATACGGGAGGGACGGACCGGGGAGCTGTTTTTT. Protein product: CASSPGIREGRTGELFF.

This chain connects TRBV28 to TRBJ2-1; a weak D match, TRBD1 (6 bases). Trimming removed 3 bases at V and 5 bases at J, with 11 bases between. Germline loops: CDR1 MDHEN, CDR2 SYDVKM. CDR3 length: 14 residues. This CDR3 reads CASSFLQGHNEQFF. The CDR3 nucleotides read TGTGCCAGCAGTTTTCTCCAGGGGCACAATGAGCAGTTCTTC.

The CDR3 nucleotides read TGTGCCTGGAGTGTCCTGTCCGGCACCGGGGAGCTGTTTTTT. Its translation: CAWSVLSGTGELFF. The chain combines TRBV30 with TRBJ2-2; no definite D call. Germline V gives CDR1 GTSNPN, CDR2 SVGIG (reference sequence). Trimming left V 0 bases short and J 4 bases short, with 9 bases between. This CDR3 is built from 14 residues.

In this sample, this clone turned up a few times. The CDR3 sequence is CASSLESSGRGTDTQYF. The CDR3 region has the DNA TGTGCCAGCAGCTTAGAGTCTAGCGGCCGCGGCACAGATACGCAGTATTTT. The genes are TRBV11-3 and TRBJ2-3; 7 bases are shared with TRBD2. J gave up 1 base and V 0 bases, and 7 bases lay outside the gene matches. Germline V gene lookup returns CDR1 SGHNT and CDR2 YENEEA. The CDR3 runs 17 residues.

The CDR3 nucleotides read TGCGCCAGCAGTGAGTCGAGGTCTGGGCCGTCGAATGAGCAGTTCTTC. Translating it yields CASSESRSGPSNEQFF. The chain recombines TRBV10-2 with TRBJ2-1, with D hard to call. Per germline, CDR1 WSHSY and CDR2 SAAADI. This CDR3 contains 16 residues. V lost 0 bases and J 7 bases, leaving 16 bases between the germline ends.

The rearrangement joins TRBV9 to TRBJ2-3; D gene unclear. In germline, CDR1 is SGDLS, CDR2 YYNGEE. Trimming cost V 3 bases and J 6 bases, with 14 bases left between them. CDR3 length: 14 residues. The CDR3 coding sequence is TGTGCCAGCAGCGGACGGACGCTAGGGGATACGCAGTATTTT. Translated: CASSGRTLGDTQYF.

This chain links TRBV2 with TRBJ1-5, with TRBD1 matching 8 bases. Germline V lookup: CDR1 SNHLY, CDR2 FYNNEI. The CDR3 has 15 residues. Losses at the gene ends were 5 bases for V and 3 bases for J; bases not matched to a gene: 6. The CDR3 nucleotides are TGTGCCAGCAGTTCAGGACAGGGCTACAATCAGCCCCAGCATTTT. As protein: CASSSGQGYNQPQHF.

The chain joins TRBV7-6 to TRBJ2-1; D unclear. Per the germline V gene, CDR1 is SGHVS and CDR2 is FNYEAQ. Trimming took 0 bases from V and 0 from J, leaving 9 bases between them. This CDR3 spans 16 amino acids. CDR3 residues: CASSLAGVRSYNEQFF. The CDR3 DNA follows: TGTGCCAGCAGCTTAGCTGGGGTACGCTCCTACAATGAGCAGTTCTTC.

V usage is TRBV7-9 and J usage is TRBJ2-1; D might be TRBD1 (5 bases). The CDR3 length is 13 residues. The germline CDR1 and CDR2 sequences are SEHNR and FQNEAQ (reference sequence). V was pared by 8 bases and J by 2 bases, with 10 bases between. The CDR3 DNA is TGTGCCAGCCTCGGACAAACCTACAATGAGCAGTTCTTC. Translation gives CASLGQTYNEQFF.

The chain links TRBV11-1 to TRBJ2-1, with 8 bases identical to TRBD2. The CDR3 has 15 amino acids. The germline CDR1 and CDR2 sequences are SGHAT and FQDESV (reference sequence). The J segment lost 6 bases and the V segment lost 2 bases, leaving 6 bases of the junction unmatched. The CDR3 region is CASSLTGGRSNEQFF. CDR3 nucleotides: TGTGCCAGCAGCTTAACGGGAGGGCGTAGCAATGAGCAGTTCTTC.